Each of the 14 T cell receptor beta chains below was sequenced from the same sample in a study of persistence of HIV-infected CD4 T cells. The immunoSEQ assay was version 4, run in survey mode. The table came from immunoSEQ multiplex PCR; TCRdb's copy has only in-frame clones and leaves some out. Among 40,000 to 45,000 clones listed, roughly 90% were seen once. What these receptors recognize is not known. Nonspecific anti-CD3/anti-CD28 bead stimulation represents the broad CD4+ T cell repertoire. Sorting of responding CD4+ T cells relied on upregulated CD40 ligand together with CD69. Sequenced here: CD4+ T cells sorted from PBMCs after roughly 17-hour stimulation, sampled from a patient who received antiretroviral therapy. The receptors shown here come from an adult man with HIV who was CMV-seropositive.

This clone occurred a few times. The chain uses TRBV5-6 and TRBJ1-4; D call uncertain. The V gene lost 2 bases and the J gene lost 2 bases, with 10 bases spanning the gap. The CDR3 is made up of 15 amino acids. Germline CDR1 SGHDT, CDR2 YYEEEE. CDR3 in amino acids: CASSLYGTTNEKLFF. In DNA, the CDR3 is TGTGCCAGCAGCTTATACGGCACGACTAATGAAAAACTGTTTTTT.

V and J are TRBV19 and TRBJ1-3, with a possible D match to TRBD1 (6 bases). Germline values: CDR1 LNHDA, CDR2 SQIVND (reference sequence). The CDR3 length is 17 residues. The V end was cut by 7 bases, the J end by 0 bases, with 19 bases between. The CDR3 loop is CASKAGDGMISGNTIYF. CDR3 DNA sequence: TGTGCCAGTAAAGCAGGGGACGGAATGATCTCTGGAAACACCATATATTTT.

The rearrangement joins TRBV6-1 to TRBJ1-2; TRBD1 is a possible D gene (5 bases). CDR1 is MNHNS and CDR2 is SASEGT in the germline V gene. CDR3 length: 15 amino acids. Trimming left V 2 bases short and J 0 bases short, with 10 bases between. CDR3 region: CASSESRATNYGYTF. The CDR3 nucleotides are TGTGCCAGCAGTGAAAGCAGGGCCACTAACTATGGCTACACCTTC.

The genes are TRBV10-2 and TRBJ2-7; TRBD1 aligns across 9 bases. This CDR3 spans 15 amino acids. The V segment lost 2 bases and the J segment 3 bases; nucleotides outside the gene matches: 5. Germline loops: CDR1 WSHSY, CDR2 SAAADI. The CDR3, as DNA: TGCGCCAGCAGTGAGACGGGACAGGGTTACTACGAGCAGTACTTC. This sequence encodes CASSETGQGYYEQYF.

The V call is TRBV10-2, the J call TRBJ1-2, with 12 positions matching TRBD1. V lost 3 bases and J lost 4; bases outside the gene matches: 3. Germline V gene data show CDR1 as WSHSY and CDR2 as SAAADI. The CDR3 consists of 15 residues. As DNA, the CDR3 is TGCGCCAGCAGTGATCGGGACAGGGGGCTCTATGGCTACACCTTC. This codes for CASSDRDRGLYGYTF.

This chain links TRBV6-4 with TRBJ1-5, with a weak D call TRBD1 (5 bases). The CDR3 is 12 residues long. The V and J ends lost 7 bases and 8 bases respectively, with 12 bases between them. Germline values: CDR1 MRHNA, CDR2 SNTAGT. DNA of the CDR3: TGTGCCAGCATAAGGACAAGGGAGCCCCAGCATTTT. It translates to CASIRTREPQHF.

The rearrangement links TRBV7-6 to TRBJ1-4, with unresolved D. V lost 4 bases and J lost 5, with 8 bases in between. The CDR3 length is 13 residues. The V gene's germline CDR1 is SGHVS and CDR2 FNYEAQ. The CDR3 protein is CASSSARNEKLFF. For the CDR3, the DNA is TGTGCCAGCAGCTCCGCAAGAAATGAAAAACTGTTTTTT.

The chain joins TRBV20-1 to TRBJ1-1, with TRBD1 identical over 7 bases. Per the germline V gene, CDR1 is DFQATT and CDR2 is SNEGSKA (reference sequence). The V gene end was trimmed by 3 bases and the J gene end by 0 bases; junction bases not matched to a gene: 1. The CDR3 is made up of 13 amino acids. The CDR3 DNA follows: TGCAGTGCTAGTGGACAGGTGAACACTGAAGCTTTCTTT. Encoded protein: CSASGQVNTEAFF.

V gene TRBV3-1 (or the pseudogene TRBV3-2) combines with J gene TRBJ2-2; D is undetermined. The V gene's germline CDR1 is LGHDT and CDR2 YNNKEL (reference sequence). V was cut by 2 bases and J by 1 base, with 5 bases left in between. This CDR3 region has 14 residues. The DNA of the CDR3 is TGTGCCAGCAGCCAACTTGAGAACACCGGGGAGCTGTTTTTT. Its translation: CASSQLENTGELFF.

The chain uses TRBV4-1 and TRBJ1-5; D is undetermined. Germline CDR1 MGHRA, CDR2 YSYEKL. V lost 1 base to trimming and J lost 5 bases, with 6 bases between them. The CDR3 consists of 13 residues. The CDR3 region has the DNA TGCGCCAGCAGCCAAGGTCGAGATCAGCCCCAGCATTTT. It yields the protein CASSQGRDQPQHF.

This sequence joins TRBV4-1 and TRBJ2-7, with 9 bases aligning to TRBD1. Germline CDR1 is MGHRA and CDR2 is YSYEKL. This CDR3 has 15 amino acids. V lost 4 bases, J lost 4 bases, and 8 bases stayed unmatched. In nucleotides, the CDR3 is TGCGCCAGCAGCCGGGCCGGGACAGGGAGGTACGAGCAGTACTTC. Translation gives CASSRAGTGRYEQYF.

This chain joins TRBV5-6 and TRBJ2-7; possibly TRBD1 for D (6 bases). CDR3 length equals 14 residues. CDR1 is SGHDT and CDR2 is YYEEEE in the germline V gene. The germline V and J ends were trimmed by 4 bases and 4 bases, with 15 bases remaining between them. This CDR3 reads CASSPWDIMYEQYF. CDR3 bases: TGTGCCAGCAGCCCCTGGGACATTATGTACGAGCAGTACTTC.

This chain connects TRBV11-3 to TRBJ1-1, with a tentative D call TRBD1 (5 bases). Germline CDR1 reads SGHNT; CDR2 reads YENEEA. The CDR3 has 14 amino acids. Trimming shortened V by 2 bases and J by 1 base, and 8 bases separated the two germline ends. The CDR3 DNA sequence: TGTGCCAGCAGCTTAACAGGTCCGAACACTGAAGCTTTCTTT. It translates to CASSLTGPNTEAFF.

This CDR3 reads CASSYKQGAFFPNSPLHF. CDR3 DNA: TGTGCCAGCAGCTATAAACAGGGGGCTTTCTTCCCGAATTCACCCCTCCACTTT. This chain links TRBV27 with TRBJ1-6, with TRBD1 matching 9 bases. This CDR3 has 18 residues. The germline V gene encodes CDR1 MNHEY and CDR2 SMNVEV (reference sequence). V was clipped by 6 bases and J by 7 bases; unmatched bases: 16.